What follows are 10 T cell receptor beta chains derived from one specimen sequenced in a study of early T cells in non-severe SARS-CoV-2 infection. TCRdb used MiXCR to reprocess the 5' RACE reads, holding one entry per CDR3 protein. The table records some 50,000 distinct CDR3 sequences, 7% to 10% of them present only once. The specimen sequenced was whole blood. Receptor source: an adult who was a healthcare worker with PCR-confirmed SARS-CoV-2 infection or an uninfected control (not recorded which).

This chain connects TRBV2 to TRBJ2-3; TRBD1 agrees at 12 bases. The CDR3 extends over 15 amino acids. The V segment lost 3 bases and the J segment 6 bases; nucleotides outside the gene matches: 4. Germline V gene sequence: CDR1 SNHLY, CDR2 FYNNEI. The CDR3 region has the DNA TGTGCCAGCAGTGAGGGACAGGGGGCGCCGGATACGCAGTATTTT. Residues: CASSEGQGAPDTQYF.

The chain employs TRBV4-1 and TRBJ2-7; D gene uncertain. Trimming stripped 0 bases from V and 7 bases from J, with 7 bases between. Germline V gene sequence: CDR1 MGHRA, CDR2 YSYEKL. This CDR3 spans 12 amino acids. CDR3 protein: CASSQDSREQYF. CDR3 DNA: TGCGCCAGCAGCCAAGACTCCAGGGAGCAGTACTTC.

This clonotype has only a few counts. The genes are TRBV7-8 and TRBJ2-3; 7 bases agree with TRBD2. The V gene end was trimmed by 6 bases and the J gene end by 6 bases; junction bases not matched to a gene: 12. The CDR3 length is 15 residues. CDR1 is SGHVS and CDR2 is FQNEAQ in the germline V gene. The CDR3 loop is CASSLVGRGLDTQYF. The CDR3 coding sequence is TGTGCCAGCAGTCTAGTTGGGCGGGGGTTGGATACGCAGTATTTT.

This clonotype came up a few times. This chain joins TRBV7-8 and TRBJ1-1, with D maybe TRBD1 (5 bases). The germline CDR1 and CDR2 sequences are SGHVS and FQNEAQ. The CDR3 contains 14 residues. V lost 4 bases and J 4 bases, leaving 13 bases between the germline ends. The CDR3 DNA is TGTGCCAGCAGCTACCTAGGGGTAGGCACTGAAGCTTTCTTT. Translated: CASSYLGVGTEAFF.

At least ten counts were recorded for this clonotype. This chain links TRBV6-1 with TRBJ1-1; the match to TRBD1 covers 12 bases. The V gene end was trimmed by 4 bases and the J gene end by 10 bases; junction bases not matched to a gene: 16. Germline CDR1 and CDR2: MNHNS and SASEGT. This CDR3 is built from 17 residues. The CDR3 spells CASSVVPGQGAGVGAFF. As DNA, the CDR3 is TGTGCCAGCAGTGTAGTCCCGGGACAGGGGGCGGGAGTCGGAGCTTTCTTT.

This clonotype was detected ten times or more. CDR3 in amino acids: CASSPTGAGTEAFF. In nucleotides, the CDR3 is TGTGCCAGCAGCCCAACAGGGGCGGGCACTGAAGCTTTCTTT. The chain has TRBV7-9 and TRBJ1-1; 7 nucleotides match TRBD1. CDR1 is SEHNR and CDR2 is FQNEAQ in the germline V gene (reference sequence). J gave up 4 bases and V 5 bases, and 7 bases lay outside the gene matches. The CDR3 contains 14 residues. The variable domain in full, with the rest retrieved from reference TRBV7-9 and TRBJ1-1, is DTGVSQNPRHKITKRGQNVTFRCDPISEHNRLYWYRQTLGQGPEFLTYFQNEAQLEKSRLLSDRFSAERPKGSFSTLEIQRTEQGDSAMYLCASSPTGAGTEAFFGQGTRLTVV.

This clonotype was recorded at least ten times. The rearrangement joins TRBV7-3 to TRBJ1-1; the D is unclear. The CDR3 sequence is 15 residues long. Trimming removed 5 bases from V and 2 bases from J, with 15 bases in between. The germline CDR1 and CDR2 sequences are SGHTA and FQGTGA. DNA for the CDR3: TGTGCCAGCAGCCATCAGGCGGGCTTAAACACTGAAGCTTTCTTT. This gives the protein CASSHQAGLNTEAFF.

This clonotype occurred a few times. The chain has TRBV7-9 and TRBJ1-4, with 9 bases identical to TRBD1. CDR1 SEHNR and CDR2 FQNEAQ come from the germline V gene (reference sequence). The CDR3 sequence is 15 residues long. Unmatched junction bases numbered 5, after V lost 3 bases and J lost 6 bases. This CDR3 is CASSFLRDRDEKLFF. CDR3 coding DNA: TGTGCCAGCAGCTTTCTCCGGGACAGGGATGAAAAACTGTTTTTT.

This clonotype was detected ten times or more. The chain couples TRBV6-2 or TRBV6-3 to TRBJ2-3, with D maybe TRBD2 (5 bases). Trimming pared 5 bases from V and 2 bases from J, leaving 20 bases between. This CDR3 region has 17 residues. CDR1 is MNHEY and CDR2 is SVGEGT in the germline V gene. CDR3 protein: CASSRLTRARTTDTQYF. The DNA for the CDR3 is TGTGCCAGCAGTCGCCTAACTAGGGCAAGAACCACAGATACGCAGTATTTT.

The CDR3: CSARTGTSGGYQETQYF. The CDR3 DNA is TGCAGTGCTAGAACCGGGACTAGCGGGGGGTACCAAGAGACCCAGTACTTC. The rearrangement joins TRBV20-1 to TRBJ2-5; 15 bases map to TRBD2. Germline V gives CDR1 DFQATT, CDR2 SNEGSKA (reference sequence). The ends lost 2 bases at V and 0 bases at J; junction bases unmatched: 4. The CDR3 is 17 amino acids.